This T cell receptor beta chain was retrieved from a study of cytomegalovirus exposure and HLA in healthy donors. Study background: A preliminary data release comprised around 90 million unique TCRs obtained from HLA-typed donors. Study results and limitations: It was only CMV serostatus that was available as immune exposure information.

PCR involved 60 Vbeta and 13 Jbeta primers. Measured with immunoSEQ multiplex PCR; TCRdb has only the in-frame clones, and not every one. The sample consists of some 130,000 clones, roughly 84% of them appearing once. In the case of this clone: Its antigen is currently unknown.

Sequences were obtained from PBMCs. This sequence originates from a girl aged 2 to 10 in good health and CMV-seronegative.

DNA of the CDR3: TGTGCCAGCAGCGCCCGAGGGGGCTGGGCAGATACGCAGTATTTT. The encoded protein is CASSARGGWADTQYF. This rearrangement joins TRBV9 to TRBJ2-3; 7 positions agree with TRBD1. The CDR3 loop spans 15 amino acids. Germline V gene data show CDR1 as SGDLS and CDR2 as YYNGEE. J was trimmed by 4 bases and V by 3 bases; bases with no gene match: 8.